Shown below are 14 T cell receptor beta chains from a single sample sequenced in a study of blood T cell repertoires in COVID-19. The protocol was immunoSEQ multiplex PCR, while the TCRdb copy is restricted to in-frame clones and leaves out a portion. The sample lists more than 80,000 clones, around nine tenths occurring once. What was sequenced was peripheral blood. The receptors come from a man older than 75 with acute or convalescent COVID-19.

The chain has TRBV10-3 and TRBJ1-4; maybe TRBD1 (5 bases). The V gene lost 0 bases and the J gene lost 6 bases, with 11 bases spanning the gap. The CDR3 runs 15 residues. CDR1 ENHRY and CDR2 SYGVKD come from the germline V gene. The CDR3 region is CAISESGVMHEKLFF. CDR3 nucleotide sequence: TGTGCCATCAGTGAGTCAGGGGTAATGCATGAAAAACTGTTTTTT.

V gene TRBV9 combines with J gene TRBJ1-2; 8 bases line up with TRBD1. With V trimmed by 5 bases and J by 1 base, 4 bases remained unmatched. The CDR3 loop spans 14 amino acids. CDR1 is SGDLS and CDR2 is YYNGEE in the germline V gene. As DNA, the CDR3 is TGTGCCAGCAGAAGGACAGGGATTAACTATGGCTACACCTTC. This translates into CASRRTGINYGYTF.

The J gene is TRBJ2-1, the V gene TRBV27, with 11 positions matching TRBD2. The V and J ends lost 3 bases and 4 bases, in that order; junction bases with no gene match: 8. The germline gives CDR1 MNHEY, CDR2 SMNVEV (reference sequence). There are 17 residues in the CDR3. DNA for the CDR3: TGTGCCAGCAGTTTGACTATCAGACTAGCGGGGTACAATGAGCAGTTCTTC. It codes for CASSLTIRLAGYNEQFF.

The CDR3 region is CSAGGSYGYTF. CDR3 nucleotides: TGCAGCGCTGGGGGGAGCTATGGCTACACCTTC. V and J are TRBV29-1 and TRBJ1-2, with TRBD1 as a possible D gene (5 bases). Trimming shortened V by 7 bases and J by 4 bases, and 10 bases separated the two germline ends. The CDR3 extends over 11 amino acids. Per the germline V gene, CDR1 is SQVTM and CDR2 is ANQGSEA.

The chain has TRBV5-1 and TRBJ2-1; 9 bases are shared with TRBD2. The germline gives CDR1 SGHRS, CDR2 YFSETQ. Trimming took 6 bases from V and 6 from J; bases not matched to a gene: 7. This CDR3 is 14 amino acids long. The CDR3 nucleotides are TGCGCCAGCACTGCCCAGCGGGGGGCCAATGAGCAGTTCTTC. This gives the protein CASTAQRGANEQFF. The full variable domain, completed using reference TRBV5-1 and TRBJ2-1, is KAGVTQTPRYLIKTRGQQVTLSCSPISGHRSVSWYQQTPGQGLQFLFEYFSETQRNKGNFPGRFSGRQFSNSRSEMNVSTLELGDSALYLCASTAQRGANEQFFGPGTRLTVL.

This chain joins TRBV6-5 and TRBJ2-7; 8 positions agree with TRBD1. The germline V gene encodes CDR1 MNHEY and CDR2 SVGAGI. J gave up 3 bases and V 5 bases, and 6 bases lay outside the gene matches. The CDR3 runs 14 residues. This chain's CDR3 is CASSTRDRLYEQYF. As DNA, the CDR3 is TGTGCCAGCAGTACCCGGGACAGGCTCTACGAGCAGTACTTC.

The V call is TRBV6-6, the J call TRBJ2-7, with a tentative D call TRBD1 (6 bases). The CDR3 totals 15 residues. Trimming pared 0 bases from V and 3 bases from J, leaving 12 bases between. Germline-derived CDR1 and CDR2 are MNHNY and SVGAGI (reference sequence). The CDR3 is CASSYSLTGNYEQYF. In DNA form, the CDR3 reads TGTGCCAGCAGTTACTCGTTAACAGGGAACTACGAGCAGTACTTC.

The chain carries TRBV21-1 and TRBJ2-6; TRBD1 reflects the table's D call only, with no check against the DNA. TRBV21-1 is tagged as a pseudogene. CDR3 size: 18 residues. The CDR3 region is CASSTDSLNPYLANVLTF. The CDR3 region has the DNA TGTGCCAGCAGCACGGACAGTCTGAACCCATACTTGGCCAACGTCCTGACTTTC.

The chain couples TRBV9 to TRBJ1-1; D is uncertain. The V gene lost 3 bases and the J gene lost 1 base, with 7 bases spanning the gap. CDR3 length equals 13 residues. Germline V gene data show CDR1 as SGDLS and CDR2 as YYNGEE. CDR3 coding DNA: TGTGCCAGCAGCGGCCACGGGAACACTGAAGCTTTCTTT. As protein: CASSGHGNTEAFF.

This sequence joins TRBV28 and TRBJ1-1, with D uncertain. The V end lost 7 bases, the J end lost 7 bases, and 16 bases lay between the germline ends. The CDR3 contains 13 residues. Germline V gene sequence: CDR1 MDHEN, CDR2 SYDVKM. The CDR3 coding sequence is TGTGCCAGCATCCCCAGTCAGGCGGGTGAAGCTTTCTTT. Translated, it gives CASIPSQAGEAFF.

V usage is TRBV7-3 and J usage is TRBJ1-6, with D possibly matching TRBD1 (6 bases). The ends were cut back, 3 bases at V and 7 bases at J, with 19 bases in the middle. Germline-derived CDR1 and CDR2 are SGHTA and FQGTGA. This CDR3 has 17 amino acids. The CDR3 DNA reads TGTGCCAGCAGCTTCAGGGGACAAATATTCGACAATTCACCCCTCCACTTT. The encoded protein is CASSFRGQIFDNSPLHF.

The CDR3 spells CATSDSTLQGSNQPQHF. The CDR3 DNA reads as TGTGCCACCAGTGATTCGACCCTACAGGGGAGCAATCAGCCCCAGCATTTT. This chain connects TRBV24-1 to TRBJ1-5; TRBD1 matches 7 bases. The CDR3 has 17 residues. Germline CDR1 and CDR2: KGHDR and SFDVKD. J lost 1 base, V lost 2 bases, and 7 bases had no gene match.

The V and J genes are TRBV10-2 and TRBJ2-2, with TRBD1 identical over 8 bases. This CDR3 region has 16 residues. Unmatched junction bases numbered 6, after V lost 2 bases and J lost 4 bases. Germline-derived CDR1 and CDR2 are WSHSY and SAAADI. The CDR3 spells CASSEPGTGGTGELFF. Written as DNA, the CDR3 is TGCGCCAGCAGTGAGCCCGGGACAGGAGGCACCGGGGAGCTGTTTTTT.

The gene calls are TRBV5-5 and TRBJ1-5, with 7 bases that match TRBD1. In germline, CDR1 is SGHKS, CDR2 YYEKEE (reference sequence). This CDR3 contains 16 residues. V lost 0 bases and J lost 3; bases outside the gene matches: 6. The CDR3 DNA reads TGTGCCAGCAGCTTGGTGGGGACAGCTTTCAATCAGCCCCAGCATTTT. Translated: CASSLVGTAFNQPQHF.